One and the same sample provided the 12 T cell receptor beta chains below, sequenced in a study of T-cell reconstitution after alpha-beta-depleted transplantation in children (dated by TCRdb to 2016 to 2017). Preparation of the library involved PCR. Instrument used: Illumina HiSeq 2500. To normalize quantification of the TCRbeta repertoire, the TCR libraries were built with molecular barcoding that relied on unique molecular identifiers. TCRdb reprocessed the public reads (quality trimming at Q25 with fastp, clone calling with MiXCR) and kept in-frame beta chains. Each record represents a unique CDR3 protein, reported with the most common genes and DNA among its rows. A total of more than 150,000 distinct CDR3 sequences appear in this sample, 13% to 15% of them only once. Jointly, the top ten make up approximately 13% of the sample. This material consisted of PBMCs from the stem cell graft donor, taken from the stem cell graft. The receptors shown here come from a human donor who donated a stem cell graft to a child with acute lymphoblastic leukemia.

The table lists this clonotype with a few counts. In DNA, the CDR3 is TGTGCCAGCCTCCAATGGCAGGGGGCGATCGGGGAGCTGTTTTTT. It specifies CASLQWQGAIGELFF. This chain uses TRBV5-5 with TRBJ2-2; 8 bases are shared with TRBD1. J was trimmed by 7 bases and V by 7 bases; bases with no gene match: 12. Germline loops: CDR1 SGHKS, CDR2 YYEKEE (reference sequence). There are 15 residues in the CDR3.

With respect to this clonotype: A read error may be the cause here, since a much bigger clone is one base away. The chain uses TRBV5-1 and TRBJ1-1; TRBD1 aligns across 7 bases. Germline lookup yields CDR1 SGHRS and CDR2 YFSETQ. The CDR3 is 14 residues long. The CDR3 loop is CASSLGQGGTVAFF. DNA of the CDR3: TGCGCCAGCAGCTTGGGACAGGGCGGAACTGTAGCTTTCTTT.

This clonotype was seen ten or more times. The DNA for the CDR3 is TGCGCCAGCAGCCGGACGGCCTTAAACACTGAAGCTTTCTTT. It specifies CASSRTALNTEAFF. J is TRBJ1-1 and V is TRBV5-1; D remains unclear. V dropped 4 bases and J dropped 2 bases, with 12 bases sitting between them. The CDR3 runs 14 residues. Germline lookup yields CDR1 SGHRS and CDR2 YFSETQ.

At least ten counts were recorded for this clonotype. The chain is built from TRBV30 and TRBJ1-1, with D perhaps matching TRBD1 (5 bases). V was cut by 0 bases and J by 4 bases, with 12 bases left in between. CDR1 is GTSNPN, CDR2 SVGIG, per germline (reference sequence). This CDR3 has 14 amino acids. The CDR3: CAWSVRAGSTEAFF. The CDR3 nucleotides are TGTGCCTGGAGTGTACGCGCAGGGAGCACTGAAGCTTTCTTT.

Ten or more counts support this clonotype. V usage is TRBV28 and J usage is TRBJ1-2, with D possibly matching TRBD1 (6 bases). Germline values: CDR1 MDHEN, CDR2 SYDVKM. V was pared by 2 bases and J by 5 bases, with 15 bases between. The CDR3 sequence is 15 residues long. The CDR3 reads CASSLGLGAGYGYTF. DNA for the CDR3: TGTGCCAGCAGTTTAGGGTTGGGGGCGGGTTATGGCTACACCTTC.

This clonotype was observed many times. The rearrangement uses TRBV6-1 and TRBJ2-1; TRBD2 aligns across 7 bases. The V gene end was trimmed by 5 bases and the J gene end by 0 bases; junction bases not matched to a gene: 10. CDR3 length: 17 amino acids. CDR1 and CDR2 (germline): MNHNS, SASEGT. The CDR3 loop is CASSTGSGGSSYNEQFF. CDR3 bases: TGTGCCAGCAGTACAGGTTCCGGGGGGAGCTCCTACAATGAGCAGTTCTTC.

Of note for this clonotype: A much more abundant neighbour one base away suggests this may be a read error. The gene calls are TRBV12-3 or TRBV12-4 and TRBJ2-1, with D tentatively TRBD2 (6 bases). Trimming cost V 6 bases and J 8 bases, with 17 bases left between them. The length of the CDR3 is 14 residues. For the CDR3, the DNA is TGTGCCAGCAGGGATAGCTGGAGGGCCGATGAGCAGTTCTTC. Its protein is CASRDSWRADEQFF.

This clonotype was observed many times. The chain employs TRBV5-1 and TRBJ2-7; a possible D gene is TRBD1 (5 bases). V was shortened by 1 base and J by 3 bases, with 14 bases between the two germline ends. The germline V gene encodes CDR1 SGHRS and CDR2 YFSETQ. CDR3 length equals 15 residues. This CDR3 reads CASSLLTGALYEQYF. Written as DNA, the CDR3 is TGCGCCAGCAGCTTGTTAACTGGGGCCCTCTACGAGCAGTACTTC.

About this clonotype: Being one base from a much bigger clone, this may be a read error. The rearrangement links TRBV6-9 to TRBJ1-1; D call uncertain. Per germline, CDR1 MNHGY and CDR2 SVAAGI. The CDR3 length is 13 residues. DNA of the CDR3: TGTGCCAGCAGCGCTGGTCCGAACACTGACGCTTTCTTT. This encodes CASSAGPNTDAFF.

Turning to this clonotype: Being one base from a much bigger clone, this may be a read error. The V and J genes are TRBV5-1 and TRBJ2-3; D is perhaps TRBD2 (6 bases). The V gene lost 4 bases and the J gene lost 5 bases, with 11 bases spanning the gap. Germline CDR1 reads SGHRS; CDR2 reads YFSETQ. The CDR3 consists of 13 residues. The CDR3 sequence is CASSRELGDTQYF. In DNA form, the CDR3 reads TGCGCCAGCAGCCGGGAGTTGGGAGATACGCAGTATTTT.

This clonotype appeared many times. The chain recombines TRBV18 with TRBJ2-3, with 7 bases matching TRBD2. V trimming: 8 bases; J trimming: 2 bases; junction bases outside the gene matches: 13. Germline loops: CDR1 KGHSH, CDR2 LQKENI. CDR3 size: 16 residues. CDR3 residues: CASQSSGTSYTDTQYF. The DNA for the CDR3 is TGTGCCAGCCAGTCTAGCGGTACGTCGTACACAGATACGCAGTATTTT.

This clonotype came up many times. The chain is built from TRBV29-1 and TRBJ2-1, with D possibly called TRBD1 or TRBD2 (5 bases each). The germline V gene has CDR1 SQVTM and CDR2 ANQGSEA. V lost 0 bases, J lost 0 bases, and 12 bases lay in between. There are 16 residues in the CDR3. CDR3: CSVEDRDARSYNEQFF. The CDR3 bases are TGCAGCGTTGAAGATCGGGACGCCCGCTCCTACAATGAGCAGTTCTTC.